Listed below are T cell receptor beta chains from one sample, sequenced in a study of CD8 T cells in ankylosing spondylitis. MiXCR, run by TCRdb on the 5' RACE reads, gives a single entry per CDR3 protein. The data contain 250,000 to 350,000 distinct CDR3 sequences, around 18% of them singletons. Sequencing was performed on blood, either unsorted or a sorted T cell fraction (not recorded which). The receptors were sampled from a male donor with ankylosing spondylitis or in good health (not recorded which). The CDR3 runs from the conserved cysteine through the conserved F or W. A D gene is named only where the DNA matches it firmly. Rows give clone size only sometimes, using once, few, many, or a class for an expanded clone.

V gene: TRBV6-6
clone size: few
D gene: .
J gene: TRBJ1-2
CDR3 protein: CATTKGEHYGYTF
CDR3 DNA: TGTGCCACCACCAAGGGGGAGCACTATGGCTACACCTTC

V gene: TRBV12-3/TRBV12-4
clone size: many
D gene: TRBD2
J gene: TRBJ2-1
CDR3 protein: CASSFSAGGPYNEQFF
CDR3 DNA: TGTGCCAGCAGTTTTAGTGCGGGGGGGCCTTACAATGAGCAGTTCTTC

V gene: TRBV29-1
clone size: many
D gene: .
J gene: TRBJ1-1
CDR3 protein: CSVARNTEAFF
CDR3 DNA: TGCAGCGTTGCCCGGAACACTGAAGCTTTCTTT

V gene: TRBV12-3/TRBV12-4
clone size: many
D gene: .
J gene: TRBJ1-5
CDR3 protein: CASSLHLQPQHF
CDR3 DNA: TGTGCCAGCAGTTTACATCTTCAGCCCCAGCATTTT

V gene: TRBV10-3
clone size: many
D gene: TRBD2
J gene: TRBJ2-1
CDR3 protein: CAARTSSYNEQFF
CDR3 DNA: TGTGCCGCCCGGACTAGCTCCTACAATGAGCAGTTCTTC

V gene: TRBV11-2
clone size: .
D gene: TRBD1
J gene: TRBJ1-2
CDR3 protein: CASSSRDRTNYGYTF
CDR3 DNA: TGTGCCAGCAGCTCCCGGGACAGGACCAACTATGGCTACACCTTC

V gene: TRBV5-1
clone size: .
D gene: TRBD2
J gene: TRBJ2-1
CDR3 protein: CASSLEASGATNEQFF
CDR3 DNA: TGCGCCAGCAGCTTGGAGGCTAGCGGGGCGACCAATGAGCAGTTCTTC

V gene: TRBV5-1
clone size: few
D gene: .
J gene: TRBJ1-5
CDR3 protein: CASSPSSGYQPQHF
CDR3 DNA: TGCGCCAGCAGTCCATCTTCAGGTTATCAGCCCCAGCATTTT

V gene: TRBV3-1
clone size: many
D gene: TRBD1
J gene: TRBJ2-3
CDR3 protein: CASSQPGQGSDTQYF
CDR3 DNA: TGTGCCAGCAGCCAACCCGGACAGGGATCAGATACGCAGTATTTT

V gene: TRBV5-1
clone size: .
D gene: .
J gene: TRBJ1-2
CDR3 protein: CASSLVQGALDGYTF
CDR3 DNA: TGCGCCAGCAGCTTGGTGCAGGGTGCCCTCGATGGCTACACCTTC

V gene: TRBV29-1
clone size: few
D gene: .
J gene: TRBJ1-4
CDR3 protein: CSVSGGQGEKLFF
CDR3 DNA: TGCAGCGTTAGCGGGGGGCAGGGGGAAAAACTGTTTTTT

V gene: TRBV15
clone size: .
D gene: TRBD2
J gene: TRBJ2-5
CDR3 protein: CATSSPGGKTQYF
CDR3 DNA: TGTGCCACCAGCAGTCCGGGGGGTAAGACCCAGTACTTC

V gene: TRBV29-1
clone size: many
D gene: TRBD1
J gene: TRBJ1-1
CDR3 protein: CSVLRQGQEMNTEAFF
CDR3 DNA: TGCAGCGTCCTACGACAGGGGCAAGAAATGAACACTGAAGCTTTCTTT

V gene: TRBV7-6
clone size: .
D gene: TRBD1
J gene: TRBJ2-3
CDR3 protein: CASSLYRGASTDTQYF
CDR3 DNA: TGTGCCAGCAGCTTATACAGGGGAGCCTCCACAGATACGCAGTATTTT

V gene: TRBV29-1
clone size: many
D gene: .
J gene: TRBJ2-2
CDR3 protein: CSPRITAVPNTGELFF
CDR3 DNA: TGCAGCCCCCGAATTACAGCGGTCCCGAACACCGGGGAGCTGTTTTTT

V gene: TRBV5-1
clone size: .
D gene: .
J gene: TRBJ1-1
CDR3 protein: CASSPGDTMNTEAFF
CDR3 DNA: TGCGCCAGCAGCCCCGGGGACACTATGAACACTGAAGCTTTCTTT

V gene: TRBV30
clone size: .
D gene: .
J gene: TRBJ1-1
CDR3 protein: CAWSVFQGTEAFF
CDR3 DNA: TGTGCCTGGAGTGTCTTTCAGGGGACTGAAGCTTTCTTT

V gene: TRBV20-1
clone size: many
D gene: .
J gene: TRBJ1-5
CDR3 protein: CSAFSAGNQPQHF
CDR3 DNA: TGCAGTGCTTTTTCGGCTGGTAATCAGCCCCAGCATTTT

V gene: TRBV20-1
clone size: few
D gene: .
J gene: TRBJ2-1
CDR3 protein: CSPLLGNEQFF
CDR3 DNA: TGCAGTCCTCTCTTGGGAAATGAGCAGTTCTTC

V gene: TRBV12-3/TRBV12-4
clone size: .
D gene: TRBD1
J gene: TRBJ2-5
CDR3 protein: CASRPRGLGETQYF
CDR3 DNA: TGTGCCAGCAGACCCAGGGGGCTCGGAGAGACCCAGTACTTC

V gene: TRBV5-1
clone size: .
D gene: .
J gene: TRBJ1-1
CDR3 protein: CASSEEGRYSNTEAFF
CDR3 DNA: TGCGCCAGCAGCGAGGAAGGGCGCTACTCGAACACTGAAGCTTTCTTT

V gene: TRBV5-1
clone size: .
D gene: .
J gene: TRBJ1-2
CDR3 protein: CASSMDNYGYTF
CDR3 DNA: TGCGCCAGCAGCATGGACAACTATGGCTACACCTTC

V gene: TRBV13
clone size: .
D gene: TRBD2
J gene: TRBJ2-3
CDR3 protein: CASSLAVAGVGTDTQYF
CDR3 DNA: TGTGCCAGCAGCCTTGCGGTAGCGGGGGTTGGCACAGATACGCAGTATTTT

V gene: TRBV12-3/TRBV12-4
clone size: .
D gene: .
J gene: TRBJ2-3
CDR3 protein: CASRSDYSDTQYF
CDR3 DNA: TGTGCCAGCAGATCCGACTATTCAGATACGCAGTATTTT

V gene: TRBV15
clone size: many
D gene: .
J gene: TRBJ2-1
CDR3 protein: CATSREQQAYNEQFF
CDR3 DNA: TGTGCCACCAGCAGAGAACAACAGGCCTACAATGAGCAGTTCTTC

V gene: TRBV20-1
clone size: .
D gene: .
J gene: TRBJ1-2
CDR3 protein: CSAPDLGSYGYTF
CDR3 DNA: TGCAGTGCTCCCGATCTAGGTAGCTATGGCTACACCTTC

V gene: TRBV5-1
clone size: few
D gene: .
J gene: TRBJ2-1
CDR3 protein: CASSSPDIYNEQFF
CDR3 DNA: TGCGCCAGCAGCTCGCCAGACATCTACAATGAGCAGTTCTTC

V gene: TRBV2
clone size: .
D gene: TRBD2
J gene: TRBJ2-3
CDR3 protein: CASSEAPIAGAGSTDTQYF
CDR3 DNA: TGTGCCAGCAGTGAAGCGCCAATAGCGGGAGCGGGTAGCACAGATACGCAGTATTTT

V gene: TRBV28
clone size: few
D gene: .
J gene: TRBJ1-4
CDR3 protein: CASSFFEGGEKLFF
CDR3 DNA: TGTGCCAGCAGTTTTTTCGAGGGGGGGGAAAAACTGTTTTTT

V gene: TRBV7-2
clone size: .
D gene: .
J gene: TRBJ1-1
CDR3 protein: CASSFGRAEAFF
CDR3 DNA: TGTGCCAGCAGCTTTGGGAGGGCTGAAGCTTTCTTT

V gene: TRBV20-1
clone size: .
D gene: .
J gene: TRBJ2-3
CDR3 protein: CSALSVEPPTDTQYF
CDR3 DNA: TGCAGTGCTCTGTCCGTCGAGCCCCCCACAGATACGCAGTATTTT

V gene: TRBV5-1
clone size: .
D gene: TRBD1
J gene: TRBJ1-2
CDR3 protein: CASSPGGEDGYTF
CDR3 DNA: TGCGCCAGCAGCCCAGGGGGCGAGGATGGCTACACCTTC

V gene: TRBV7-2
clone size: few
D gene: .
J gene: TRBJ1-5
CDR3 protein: CASTINSNQPQHF
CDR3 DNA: TGTGCCAGCACCATAAATAGCAATCAGCCCCAGCATTTT

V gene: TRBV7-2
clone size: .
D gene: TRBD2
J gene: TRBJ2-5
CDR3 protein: CASSLALAGVGETQYF
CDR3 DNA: TGTGCCAGCAGCTTAGCGCTAGCGGGGGTAGGGGAGACCCAGTACTTC

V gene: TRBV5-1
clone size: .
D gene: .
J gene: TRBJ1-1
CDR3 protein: CASSLSTGLLAAFF
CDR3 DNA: TGCGCCAGCAGCTTGTCCACAGGGCTTTTGGCAGCTTTCTTT

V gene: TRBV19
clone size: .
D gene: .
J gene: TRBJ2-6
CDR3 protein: CASSADSSGANVLTF
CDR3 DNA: TGTGCCAGTAGTGCAGACAGCTCTGGGGCCAACGTCCTGACTTTC

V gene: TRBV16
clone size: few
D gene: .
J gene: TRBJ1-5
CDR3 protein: CASSLLSGTLSNQPQHF
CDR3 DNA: TGTGCCAGCAGCCTCCTCTCGGGGACACTTAGCAATCAGCCCCAGCATTTT

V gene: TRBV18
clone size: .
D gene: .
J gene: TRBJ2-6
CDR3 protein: CASSPGPGANVLTF
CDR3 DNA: TGTGCCAGCTCACCAGGTCCTGGGGCCAACGTCCTGACTTTC

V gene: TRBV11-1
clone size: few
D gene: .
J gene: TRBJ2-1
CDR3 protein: CASSPWNNEQFF
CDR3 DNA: TGTGCCAGCAGCCCCTGGAACAATGAGCAGTTCTTC

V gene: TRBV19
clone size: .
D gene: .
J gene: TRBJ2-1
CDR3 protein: CASSTTGSVRIDEQFF
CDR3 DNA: TGTGCCAGTAGTACCACAGGGTCGGTTCGCATAGATGAGCAGTTCTTC

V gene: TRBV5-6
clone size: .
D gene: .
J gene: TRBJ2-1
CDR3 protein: CASSLPPYNEQFF
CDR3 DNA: TGTGCCAGCAGCTTGCCTCCCTACAATGAGCAGTTCTTC

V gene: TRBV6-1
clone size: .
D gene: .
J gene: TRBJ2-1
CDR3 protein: CASSRQNSYNEQFF
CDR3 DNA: TGTGCCAGCAGTCGGCAGAACTCCTACAATGAGCAGTTCTTC

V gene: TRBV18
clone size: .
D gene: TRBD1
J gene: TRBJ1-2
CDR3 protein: CASSPGQVYGYTF
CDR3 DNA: TGTGCCAGCTCACCCGGACAGGTTTATGGCTACACCTTC

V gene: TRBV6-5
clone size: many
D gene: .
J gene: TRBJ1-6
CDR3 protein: CASSYGQGNSPLHF
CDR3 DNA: TGTGCCAGCAGTTACGGGCAGGGGAATTCACCCCTCCACTTT

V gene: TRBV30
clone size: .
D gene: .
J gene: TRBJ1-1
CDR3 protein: CAWMGEVNTEAFF
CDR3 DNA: TGTGCCTGGATGGGGGAGGTGAACACTGAAGCTTTCTTT

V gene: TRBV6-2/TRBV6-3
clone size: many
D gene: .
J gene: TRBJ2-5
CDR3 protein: CASSYIAGRGETQYF
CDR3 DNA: TGTGCCAGCAGTTATATAGCAGGGCGCGGAGAGACCCAGTACTTC

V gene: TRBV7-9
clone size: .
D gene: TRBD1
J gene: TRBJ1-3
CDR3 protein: CASSDRDSEGNTIYF
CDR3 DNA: TGTGCCAGCAGCGACCGGGACAGTGAAGGAAACACCATATATTTT

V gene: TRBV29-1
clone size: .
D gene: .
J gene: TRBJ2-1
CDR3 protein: CSAMRAGFGDEQFF
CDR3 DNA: TGCAGCGCTATGAGAGCCGGGTTTGGGGATGAGCAGTTCTTC

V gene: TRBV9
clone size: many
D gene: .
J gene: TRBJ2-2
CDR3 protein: CASSVVLNANTGELFF
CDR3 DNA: TGTGCCAGCAGCGTGGTCTTAAACGCGAACACCGGGGAGCTGTTTTTT

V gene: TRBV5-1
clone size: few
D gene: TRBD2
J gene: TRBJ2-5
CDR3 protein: CASSPLTSGGTETQYF
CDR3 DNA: TGCGCCAGCAGCCCCTTGACTAGCGGGGGGACGGAGACCCAGTACTTC

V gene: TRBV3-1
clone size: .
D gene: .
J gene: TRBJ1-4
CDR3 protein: CASSQARGNEKLFF
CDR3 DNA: TGTGCCAGCAGCCAAGCCAGGGGTAATGAAAAACTGTTTTTT

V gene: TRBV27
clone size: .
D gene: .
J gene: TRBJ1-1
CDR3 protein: CASIGTPIPEAFF
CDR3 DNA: TGTGCCAGCATCGGGACCCCGATTCCCGAAGCTTTCTTT

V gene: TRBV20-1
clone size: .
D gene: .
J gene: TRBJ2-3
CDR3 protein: CSASGAPGPDTQYF
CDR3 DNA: TGCAGTGCTAGCGGGGCCCCGGGCCCAGATACGCAGTATTTT

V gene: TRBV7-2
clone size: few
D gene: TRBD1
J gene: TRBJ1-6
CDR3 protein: CASSLVDRGLRSPLHF
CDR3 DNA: TGTGCCAGCAGCTTAGTGGACAGGGGGCTGAGGTCACCCCTCCACTTT

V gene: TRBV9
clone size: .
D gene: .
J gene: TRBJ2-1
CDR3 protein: CASTPGSSFYNEQFF
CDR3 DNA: TGTGCCAGCACCCCCGGCTCGAGCTTCTACAATGAGCAGTTCTTC

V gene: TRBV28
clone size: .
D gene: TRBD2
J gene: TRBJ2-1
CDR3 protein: CASSLGTSGGAYEQFF
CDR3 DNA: TGTGCCAGCAGTTTAGGTACTAGCGGGGGGGCCTATGAGCAGTTCTTC

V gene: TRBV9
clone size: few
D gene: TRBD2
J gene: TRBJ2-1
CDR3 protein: CASSSPTSGGSSYNEQFF
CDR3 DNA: TGTGCCAGCAGCTCACCGACTAGCGGGGGGAGCTCCTACAATGAGCAGTTCTTC